The next 31 T cell receptor beta chains were all read from a single sample in a study of T-cell memory formation after mild COVID-19. TCRdb reprocessed the 5' RACE reads with MiXCR, giving one entry per CDR3 protein. The data show fewer than 700,000 distinct CDR3 sequences, with about a sixth seen just once and about 12% held by the top ten. Input material: PBMCs or a T cell subset sorted from them (not recorded which). Receptors originate from an adult woman who had mild COVID-19 (a few samples of this study predate the infection). Cell type and time point are not known.

The rearrangement uses TRBV5-1 and TRBJ1-1; D is unclear. This CDR3 region has 15 residues. V was trimmed by 0 bases and J by 0 bases, leaving 9 bases between them. From germline, CDR1 is SGHRS and CDR2 YFSETQ. The DNA of the CDR3 is TGCGCCAGCAGCTTGGGTCAGCGCATGAACACTGAAGCTTTCTTT. Protein sequence: CASSLGQRMNTEAFF. Full variable domain (rest looked up from reference TRBV5-1 and TRBJ1-1): KAGVTQTPRYLIKTRGQQVTLSCSPISGHRSVSWYQQTPGQGLQFLFEYFSETQRNKGNFPGRFSGRQFSNSRSEMNVSTLELGDSALYLCASSLGQRMNTEAFFGQGTRLTVV.

The V gene is TRBV2, the J gene TRBJ1-2, with D possibly matching TRBD1 (6 bases). This CDR3 is 13 amino acids long. In germline, CDR1 is SNHLY, CDR2 FYNNEI. V was clipped by 3 bases and J by 3 bases, with 8 bases between them. The CDR3 DNA reads as TGTGCCAGCAGTGAGGGGGGCGACTATGGCTACACCTTC. Its translation: CASSEGGDYGYTF. The entire variable domain, with the rest obtained from reference TRBV2 and TRBJ1-2, is as follows: EPEVTQTPSHQVTQMGQEVILRCVPISNHLYFYWYRQILGQKVEFLVSFYNNEISEKSEIFDDQFSVERPDGSNFTLKIRSTKLEDSAMYFCASSEGGDYGYTFGSGTRLTVV.

V is TRBV24-1 and J is TRBJ2-1, with 11 nucleotides matching TRBD1. Germline V gene lookup returns CDR1 KGHDR and CDR2 SFDVKD. The CDR3 extends over 12 amino acids. The V and J ends lost 2 bases and 14 bases, in that order; junction bases with no gene match: 1. CDR3 coding DNA: TGTGCCACCAGTGATTGGACAGGGGGCGAGTTCTTC. Translating gives CATSDWTGGEFF.

This clonotype has only one observation. This rearrangement joins TRBV18 to TRBJ1-4; 8 bases match TRBD1. Germline-derived CDR1 and CDR2 are KGHSH and LQKENI. The CDR3 runs to 15 residues. The ends lost 4 bases at V and 7 bases at J; junction bases unmatched: 8. The DNA of the CDR3 is TGTGCCAGCTCACACCTGACAGGGGAAGGTGAAAAACTGTTTTTT. This translates into CASSHLTGEGEKLFF.

In its sample, this clonotype was seen a few times. The V call is TRBV7-9, the J call TRBJ2-1; 13 nucleotides match TRBD2. The CDR3 loop spans 16 amino acids. With 5 bases clipped from V and 4 bases from J, the junction kept 5 bases outside the gene matches. Germline V lookup: CDR1 SEHNR, CDR2 FQNEAQ (reference sequence). CDR3 loop: CASSAPGLAGYNEQFF. As DNA, the CDR3 is TGTGCCAGCAGCGCACCGGGACTAGCGGGGTACAATGAGCAGTTCTTC. Drawing the rest from reference TRBV7-9 and TRBJ2-1, the complete variable domain is DTGVSQNPRHKITKRGQNVTFRCDPISEHNRLYWYRQTLGQGPEFLTYFQNEAQLEKSRLLSDRFSAERPKGSFSTLEIQRTEQGDSAMYLCASSAPGLAGYNEQFFGPGTRLTVL.

This clonotype showed up just once. The rearrangement joins TRBV6-6 to TRBJ1-1; D unclear. Trimming pared 2 bases from V and 0 bases from J, leaving 10 bases between. The length of the CDR3 is 15 residues. The germline V gene encodes CDR1 MNHNY and CDR2 SVGAGI (reference sequence). Here the CDR3 DNA reads TGTGCCAGCAGTTACCGAGACATCATGAACACTGAAGCTTTCTTT. Its translation is CASSYRDIMNTEAFF.

In its sample, this clonotype was seen a few times. This chain uses TRBV5-1 with TRBJ2-2; 8 nucleotides match TRBD2. The CDR3 extends over 17 amino acids. The germline gives CDR1 SGHRS, CDR2 YFSETQ. V lost 3 bases and J lost 7; bases outside the gene matches: 14. The chain's CDR3 is CASSYFALAELGGELFF. CDR3 DNA sequence: TGCGCCAGCAGCTACTTCGCACTAGCGGAGCTAGGCGGGGAGCTGTTTTTT.

The chain employs TRBV5-1 and TRBJ1-1, with D uncertain. The CDR3 is 17 amino acids. Germline CDR1 reads SGHRS; CDR2 reads YFSETQ. The germline V and J ends were trimmed by 0 bases and 3 bases, with 18 bases remaining between them. The CDR3 DNA reads as TGCGCCAGCAGCTTGGCCGGCAGAAATATACAGTACACTGAAGCTTTCTTT. This gives the protein CASSLAGRNIQYTEAFF.

This chain joins TRBV24-1 and TRBJ1-1, with a possible D match to TRBD1 (6 bases). The CDR3 covers 12 residues. Trimming stripped 4 bases from V and 5 bases from J, with 7 bases between. CDR1 and CDR2 from the germline V gene are KGHDR and SFDVKD. This CDR3 is CATSDTGTEAFF. The DNA of the CDR3 is TGTGCCACCAGTGACACAGGGACTGAAGCTTTCTTT.

The chain combines TRBV25-1 with TRBJ2-7; D is uncertain. This CDR3 spans 13 amino acids. Germline V CDR1 and CDR2: MGHDK, SYGVNS. V was cut by 3 bases and J by 0 bases, with 6 bases left in between. This CDR3 reads CASSDLGSYEQYF. For the CDR3, the DNA is TGTGCCAGCAGTGACTTGGGCTCCTACGAGCAGTACTTC.

The rearrangement joins TRBV4-1 to TRBJ2-5; tentative D call: TRBD2 (7 bases). V lost 4 bases, J lost 1 base, and 16 bases lay in between. Germline V gives CDR1 MGHRA, CDR2 YSYEKL. This CDR3 contains 16 residues. The CDR3 is CASSPIGGGRQETQYF. CDR3 coding DNA: TGCGCCAGCAGCCCGATAGGGGGGGGCCGCCAAGAGACCCAGTACTTC.

The gene calls are TRBV29-1 and TRBJ2-3, with a tentative D call TRBD1 (6 bases). The CDR3 has 13 amino acids. Between the trimmed V and J ends, which lost 7 bases and 0 bases, there was a span of 11 bases. In germline, CDR1 is SQVTM, CDR2 ANQGSEA. CDR3 nucleotides: TGCAGCGCCATACAGGGTAGCACAGATACGCAGTATTTT. Amino acid sequence: CSAIQGSTDTQYF.

This clonotype was detected only a few times. The V and J genes are TRBV7-6 and TRBJ2-2, with TRBD2 identical over 13 bases. This CDR3 is built from 15 residues. The junction had 4 bases not matched to a gene; V was cut back by 6 bases and J by 6 bases. The germline gives CDR1 SGHVS, CDR2 FNYEAQ. The chain's CDR3 is CASRTTSGRAGELFF. DNA of the CDR3: TGTGCCAGCAGGACAACTAGCGGGAGGGCCGGGGAGCTGTTTTTT.

The genes are TRBV6-1 and TRBJ2-1; 8 bases match TRBD2. Germline V gives CDR1 MNHNS, CDR2 SASEGT. The CDR3 has 14 residues. The V and J ends lost 7 bases and 2 bases, in that order; junction bases with no gene match: 4. Written as DNA, the CDR3 is TGTGCCAGCACTAGAGCGGGAGCCTACAATGAGCAGTTCTTC. It encodes CASTRAGAYNEQFF.

The chain couples TRBV4-1 to TRBJ1-1; D call uncertain. Trimming took off 1 base at V and 3 bases at J, with 6 bases between the two ends. The V gene's germline CDR1 is MGHRA and CDR2 YSYEKL. The CDR3 loop spans 13 amino acids. The CDR3 spells CASSQVFDTEAFF. The CDR3 nucleotides read TGCGCCAGCAGCCAAGTTTTTGACACTGAAGCTTTCTTT.

The chain joins TRBV7-8 to TRBJ1-4, with D unresolved. Germline assignment: CDR1 SGHVS and CDR2 FQNEAQ. V gave up 8 bases and J gave up 5 bases, with 12 bases separating them. The CDR3 contains 13 residues. The CDR3 DNA reads TGTGCCAGCTCTCGGGAGTCGAATGAAAAACTGTTTTTT. This codes for CASSRESNEKLFF.

Ten or more counts support this clonotype. This sequence joins TRBV27 and TRBJ1-1; no reliable D call. In germline, CDR1 is MNHEY, CDR2 SMNVEV (reference sequence). Trimming removed 5 bases at V and 4 bases at J, with 11 bases between. The CDR3 extends over 13 amino acids. The DNA for the CDR3 is TGTGCCAGCAGTCTCAAAGGGTCCACTGAAGCTTTCTTT. Amino acids: CASSLKGSTEAFF.

The DNA for the CDR3 is TGTGCCAGCAGGATGGGTGGTACCTACAATGAGCAGTTCTTC. Protein: CASRMGGTYNEQFF. The rearrangement uses TRBV12-3 or TRBV12-4 and TRBJ2-1; D call uncertain. Trimming pared 6 bases from V and 2 bases from J, leaving 11 bases between. This CDR3 spans 14 amino acids.

The genes are TRBV3-1 and TRBJ2-7; D may be TRBD1 (6 bases). In germline, CDR1 is LGHDT, CDR2 YNNKEL (reference sequence). The CDR3 extends over 17 amino acids. Trimming stripped 1 base from V and 0 bases from J, with 16 bases between. CDR3 sequence reads: CASSQGRQGLYSYEQYF. The CDR3 nucleotides read TGTGCCAGCAGCCAAGGGAGGCAGGGGCTGTACTCCTACGAGCAGTACTTC.

The rearrangement uses TRBV6-5 and TRBJ2-2; TRBD2 matches 8 bases. CDR3 size: 17 residues. V dropped 2 bases and J dropped 8; count of bases not matched to a gene: 13. Germline values: CDR1 MNHEY, CDR2 SVGAGI. The CDR3 coding sequence is TGTGCCAGCAGTTACACCCGATATTTTAGCGGGACTGGGGAGCTGTTTTTT. This translates into CASSYTRYFSGTGELFF.

The rearrangement uses TRBV11-1 and TRBJ2-5, with 11 bases that match TRBD2. The trim removed 1 base at V and 0 bases at J, leaving 4 bases unmatched. Per the germline V gene, CDR1 is SGHAT and CDR2 is FQDESV (reference sequence). The CDR3 contains 17 residues. In DNA form, the CDR3 reads TGTGCCAGCAGCTTAGGACCGGGACTAGCGGACCAAGAGACCCAGTACTTC. It yields the protein CASSLGPGLADQETQYF.

This chain links TRBV27 with TRBJ2-5, with a tentative D call TRBD2 (6 bases). The CDR3 spans 13 residues. Trimming stripped 4 bases from V and 4 bases from J, with 10 bases between. Per germline, CDR1 MNHEY and CDR2 SMNVEV (reference sequence). The CDR3 nucleotides are TGTGCCAGCAGTTGGGCAGCGGGAGAGACCCAGTACTTC. This gives the protein CASSWAAGETQYF.

The chain recombines TRBV25-1 with TRBJ2-7, with D unclear. Germline loops: CDR1 MGHDK, CDR2 SYGVNS. V was trimmed by 4 bases and J by 2 bases, leaving 6 bases between them. The CDR3 is 12 residues long. Here the CDR3 DNA reads TGTGCCAGCAGTGCCACCCCCTACGAGCAGTACTTC. Translation gives CASSATPYEQYF.

J is TRBJ2-3 and V is TRBV2; no reliable D call. CDR3 length: 14 residues. Germline loops: CDR1 SNHLY, CDR2 FYNNEI. V gave up 5 bases and J gave up 1 base, with 10 bases separating them. The CDR3 region is CASSTILRTDTQYF. The CDR3 DNA follows: TGTGCCAGCAGTACGATTCTTCGCACAGATACGCAGTATTTT.

V usage is TRBV21-1 and J usage is TRBJ1-6. TRBV21-1 corresponds to a pseudogene. The CDR3 is made up of 12 amino acids. CDR3 bases: TGTGCCAGCAGCAAAGATGGGTCACCCCTCCACTTT. This sequence encodes CASSKDGSPLHF.

The genes are TRBV30 and TRBJ2-3, with D possibly being TRBD1 (5 bases). V was clipped by 3 bases and J by 6 bases, with 13 bases between them. This CDR3 is built from 13 residues. Per germline, CDR1 GTSNPN and CDR2 SVGIG (reference sequence). CDR3 DNA: TGTGCCTGGAGCCGGTACAACAGGGATACGCAGTATTTT. It encodes CAWSRYNRDTQYF.

This clonotype occurred a few times. The CDR3 here is CASRPSGRETQYF. The CDR3 nucleotides are TGTGCCAGCAGACCTAGCGGGAGGGAGACCCAGTACTTC. This chain links TRBV12-3 or TRBV12-4 with TRBJ2-5, with 11 bases matching TRBD2. Losses at the gene ends were 6 bases for V and 5 bases for J; bases not matched to a gene: 2. CDR3 size: 13 residues.

The J gene is TRBJ2-7, the V gene TRBV11-1; perhaps TRBD1 as D (6 bases). Germline CDR1 SGHAT, CDR2 FQDESV (reference sequence). CDR3 length equals 17 residues. V shed 1 base and J shed 5 bases, with 21 bases lying between them. The DNA of the CDR3 is TGTGCCAGCAGCTTAGATGAGGGGCTGGGGGCCGGCCACGAGCAGTACTTC. Residues: CASSLDEGLGAGHEQYF.

The chain couples TRBV5-1 to TRBJ2-1; 10 bases agree with TRBD2. V lost 4 bases to trimming and J lost 0 bases; unmatched junction nucleotides: 13. CDR3 length: 19 residues. Germline V CDR1 and CDR2: SGHRS, YFSETQ. The CDR3 DNA is TGCGCCAGCAGCCAGGGACTAGCGTTTATAACGAGCTCCTACAATGAGCAGTTCTTC. This encodes CASSQGLAFITSSYNEQFF.

This clonotype was counted between two and nine times. CDR3 in DNA: TGTGCCAGCACCACACTCGCGGGAGGGCCCTCGCGGCAGTTCTTC. Translated: CASTTLAGGPSRQFF. The chain is built from TRBV7-2 and TRBJ2-1; 9 nucleotides line up with TRBD2. Germline values: CDR1 SGHTA, CDR2 FQGNSA. V gave up 7 bases and J gave up 12 bases; unmatched junction bases: 16. CDR3 length equals 15 residues.

V usage is TRBV5-1 and J usage is TRBJ1-1; D ambiguous. The germline V gene has CDR1 SGHRS and CDR2 YFSETQ. V lost 6 bases and J 4 bases, leaving 13 bases between the germline ends. The CDR3 is 13 residues long. CDR3 residues: CASTVVDGTEAFF. DNA for the CDR3: TGCGCCAGCACCGTAGTTGATGGCACTGAAGCTTTCTTT.